This TCR beta chain was sequenced during a study of T cell repertoires in cytomegalovirus infection. The wider study: Both a matching HLA type and CMV infection were indicated by public TCR beta signatures.

As to this clonotype: Its matching antigen is unknown.

Overall study results and limits: Ex vivo responses were dominated by HLA-C-restricted CMV-specific TCR beta clonotypes. Public TCR beta family frequency separated CMV-and-HLA carriers, including in an independent cohort.

TCRdb processed the reads anew with MiXCR; each CDR3 protein has one entry. Of around 260,000 distinct CDR3 sequences in the sample, about a quarter are singletons; the top ten hold about 14%. Material: PBMCs. The origin of this receptor is a human donor in good health (CMV status not recorded). Some clones in this sample may be carry-over from other donors' samples.

The CDR3 region is CSAIPTGSGGYTF. CDR3 sequence (DNA): TGCAGTGCTATCCCGACAGGGTCCGGTGGCTACACCTTC. V gene TRBV20-1 combines with J gene TRBJ1-2, with 7 bases identical to TRBD1. Trimming cost V 4 bases and J 7 bases; bases outside gene matches: 9. Germline loops: CDR1 DFQATT, CDR2 SNEGSKA (reference sequence). This CDR3 has 13 residues.